A selection of T cell receptor beta chains follows, all from one sample in a study of shared T cell receptors in the human thymus. TCRdb's copy holds only in-frame clones and misses some; the assay was immunoSEQ multiplex PCR. The repertoire holds about 660,000 clones, with around 87% as singletons. A further study also used this sample, focusing on human thymus T cells.

The source material was thymocytes. The source is a boy under two years old with a congenital heart defect. Each CDR3 is given with its conserved first and last residue. D genes are given only for firm matches. Expanded clones are given a class, and other clones once, few, many or no size at all.

J gene: TRBJ2-7; V gene: TRBV28; D gene: .; clone size: once; CDR3 protein: CASSFWAGSSYEQYF; CDR3 DNA: TGTGCCAGCAGTTTTTGGGCGGGGAGCTCCTACGAGCAGTACTTC
J gene: TRBJ2-1; V gene: TRBV15; D gene: .; clone size: .; CDR3 protein: CATSSAKVHNEQFF; CDR3 DNA: TGTGCCACCAGCAGTGCTAAAGTTCACAATGAGCAGTTCTTC
J gene: TRBJ2-7; V gene: TRBV28; D gene: TRBD2; clone size: .; CDR3 protein: CASSLTSGSEVEQYF; CDR3 DNA: TGTGCCAGCAGTCTGACTAGCGGGAGCGAGGTCGAGCAGTACTTC
J gene: TRBJ2-2; V gene: TRBV19; D gene: TRBD2; clone size: .; CDR3 protein: CASSIPGGPGGELFF; CDR3 DNA: TGTGCCAGTAGTATCCCGGGAGGGCCGGGCGGGGAGCTGTTTTTT
J gene: TRBJ1-2; V gene: TRBV30; D gene: .; clone size: .; CDR3 protein: CAWGLRANPWNYGYTF; CDR3 DNA: TGTGCCTGGGGGCTGCGGGCAAACCCTTGGAACTATGGCTACACCTTC
J gene: TRBJ2-7; V gene: TRBV7-2; D gene: .; clone size: .; CDR3 protein: CASSFHSYEQYF; CDR3 DNA: TGTGCCAGCAGCTTTCACTCCTACGAGCAGTACTTC
J gene: TRBJ1-4; V gene: TRBV9; D gene: TRBD1; clone size: .; CDR3 protein: CASSRSDREGEKLFF; CDR3 DNA: TGTGCCAGCAGCCGTAGTGACAGGGAAGGGGAAAAACTGTTTTTT
J gene: TRBJ2-6; V gene: TRBV28; D gene: .; clone size: .; CDR3 protein: CASRGGANVLTF; CDR3 DNA: TGTGCCAGCCGAGGCGGGGCCAACGTCCTGACTTTC
J gene: TRBJ2-7; V gene: TRBV27; D gene: .; clone size: .; CDR3 protein: CASRNSTGTYEQYF; CDR3 DNA: TGTGCCAGCAGAAACTCGACAGGTACCTACGAGCAGTACTTC
J gene: TRBJ1-3; V gene: TRBV28; D gene: TRBD1; clone size: .; CDR3 protein: CASSLTGPGNTIYF; CDR3 DNA: TGTGCCAGCAGCCTGACAGGGCCCGGAAACACCATATATTTT
J gene: TRBJ1-2; V gene: TRBV2; D gene: .; clone size: few; CDR3 protein: CASRAGDNYGYTF; CDR3 DNA: TGTGCCAGCAGGGCGGGGGATAACTATGGCTACACCTTC
J gene: TRBJ2-1; V gene: TRBV5-6; D gene: TRBD1; clone size: .; CDR3 protein: CASSLLDRGLGYNEQFF; CDR3 DNA: TGTGCCAGCAGCTTGCTCGACAGGGGGCTTGGTTACAATGAGCAGTTCTTC
J gene: TRBJ2-2; V gene: TRBV10-3; D gene: TRBD1; clone size: .; CDR3 protein: CAISGRITGGPFGTGELFF; CDR3 DNA: TGTGCCATCAGTGGGAGAATAACAGGGGGGCCTTTCGGCACCGGGGAGCTGTTTTTT
J gene: TRBJ1-6; V gene: TRBV5-1; D gene: .; clone size: .; CDR3 protein: CASSSNSSQGGPTHGDNSPLHF; CDR3 DNA: TGCGCCAGCAGCTCCAATAGTTCTCAGGGAGGCCCGACACACGGAGATAATTCACCCCTCCACTTT
J gene: TRBJ1-2; V gene: TRBV7-2; D gene: TRBD1; clone size: once; CDR3 protein: CASSPEGTGSGGYTF; CDR3 DNA: TGTGCCAGCAGCCCAGAGGGGACAGGGAGTGGCGGCTACACCTTC
J gene: TRBJ2-7; V gene: TRBV28; D gene: .; clone size: .; CDR3 protein: CASRGGNLYEQYF; CDR3 DNA: TGTGCCAGCCGTGGAGGGAACCTCTACGAGCAGTACTTC
J gene: TRBJ2-5; V gene: TRBV7-6; D gene: TRBD2; clone size: .; CDR3 protein: CASSLVTSGGAGETQYF; CDR3 DNA: TGTGCCAGCAGCTTAGTGACTAGCGGGGGGGCCGGAGAGACCCAGTACTTC
J gene: TRBJ1-1; V gene: TRBV10-3; D gene: TRBD1; clone size: .; CDR3 protein: CAISDRGPEPNGANTEAFF; CDR3 DNA: TGTGCCATCAGTGATAGGGGGCCAGAACCTAATGGGGCGAACACTGAAGCTTTCTTT
J gene: TRBJ1-1; V gene: TRBV6-1; D gene: TRBD1; clone size: .; CDR3 protein: CASSEEGVRGRFTEAFF; CDR3 DNA: TGTGCCAGCAGTGAAGAAGGGGTTAGGGGGCGCTTCACTGAAGCTTTCTTT
J gene: TRBJ1-5; V gene: TRBV28; D gene: .; clone size: .; CDR3 protein: CASSVTYYSNQPQHF; CDR3 DNA: TGTGCCAGCAGTGTAACATACTATAGCAATCAGCCCCAGCATTTT
J gene: TRBJ1-5; V gene: TRBV9; D gene: .; clone size: .; CDR3 protein: CASSAGGGQPQHF; CDR3 DNA: TGTGCCAGCAGCGCCGGGGGGGGTCAGCCCCAGCATTTT
J gene: TRBJ2-1; V gene: TRBV5-1; D gene: .; clone size: .; CDR3 protein: CASSFRPGSYNEQFF; CDR3 DNA: TGCGCCAGCAGCTTCAGACCGGGCTCCTACAATGAGCAGTTCTTC
J gene: TRBJ2-5; V gene: TRBV9; D gene: TRBD2; clone size: .; CDR3 protein: CASSVGPKRGETQYF; CDR3 DNA: TGTGCCAGCAGCGTAGGTCCCAAGCGGGGAGAGACCCAGTACTTC
J gene: TRBJ2-1; V gene: TRBV6-5; D gene: .; clone size: .; CDR3 protein: CASSYAVYNEQFF; CDR3 DNA: TGTGCCAGCAGTTATGCAGTCTACAATGAGCAGTTCTTC
J gene: TRBJ2-3; V gene: TRBV7-9; D gene: .; clone size: .; CDR3 protein: CASSHGQSSTDTQYF; CDR3 DNA: TGTGCCAGCAGCCACGGACAGTCGAGCACAGATACGCAGTATTTT
J gene: TRBJ1-2; V gene: TRBV6-5; D gene: TRBD1; clone size: .; CDR3 protein: CASSSKPTGIYGYTF; CDR3 DNA: TGTGCCAGCAGTTCAAAACCGACAGGGATCTATGGCTACACCTTC
J gene: TRBJ2-5; V gene: TRBV25-1; D gene: .; clone size: .; CDR3 protein: CASSDHSGSPGGETQYF; CDR3 DNA: TGTGCCAGCAGTGATCATTCCGGGTCCCCCGGCGGAGAGACCCAGTACTTC
J gene: TRBJ1-3; V gene: TRBV12-5; D gene: .; clone size: few; CDR3 protein: CASGPGHRWGNTIYF; CDR3 DNA: TGTGCTAGTGGCCCGGGACACCGGTGGGGAAACACCATATATTTT
J gene: TRBJ2-7; V gene: TRBV13; D gene: .; clone size: .; CDR3 protein: CASSRRGGNPYEQYF; CDR3 DNA: TGTGCCAGCAGCCGACGAGGGGGTAACCCCTACGAGCAGTACTTC
J gene: TRBJ1-2; V gene: TRBV12-5; D gene: .; clone size: .; CDR3 protein: CASRGSYGYTF; CDR3 DNA: TGTGCTAGTAGGGGATCCTATGGCTACACCTTC
J gene: TRBJ1-1; V gene: TRBV19; D gene: TRBD1; clone size: few; CDR3 protein: CATRRDRGVWTEAFF; CDR3 DNA: TGTGCCACCAGGCGGGACAGGGGGGTGTGGACTGAAGCTTTCTTT
J gene: TRBJ2-7; V gene: TRBV28; D gene: .; clone size: .; CDR3 protein: CASNSTSRAYEQYF; CDR3 DNA: TGTGCCAGCAACTCGACTAGTCGTGCCTACGAGCAGTACTTC
J gene: TRBJ1-2; V gene: TRBV18; D gene: .; clone size: .; CDR3 protein: CASSPGEGGTTYGYTF; CDR3 DNA: TGTGCCAGCTCACCGGGAGAAGGAGGAACCACCTATGGCTACACCTTC
J gene: TRBJ1-6; V gene: TRBV5-1; D gene: TRBD1; clone size: .; CDR3 protein: CASSLQGAVISPLHF; CDR3 DNA: TGCGCCAGCAGCTTGCAGGGGGCAGTGATTTCACCCCTCCACTTT
J gene: TRBJ2-1; V gene: TRBV7-2; D gene: TRBD2; clone size: once; CDR3 protein: CASSPITSGRSYNEQFF; CDR3 DNA: TGTGCCAGCAGCCCGATAACTAGCGGGAGGTCCTACAATGAGCAGTTCTTC
J gene: TRBJ2-7; V gene: TRBV4-2; D gene: TRBD2; clone size: once; CDR3 protein: CASSQRAGAYEQYF; CDR3 DNA: TGTGCCAGCAGCCAAAGAGCGGGGGCTTACGAGCAGTACTTC
J gene: TRBJ2-7; V gene: TRBV28; D gene: TRBD2; clone size: few; CDR3 protein: CASSLSGTASGSNEQYF; CDR3 DNA: TGTGCCAGCAGTTTAAGCGGGACAGCTAGCGGGAGTAACGAGCAGTACTTC
J gene: TRBJ2-7; V gene: TRBV27; D gene: TRBD2; clone size: once; CDR3 protein: CASSLLAGVVRYEQYF; CDR3 DNA: TGTGCCAGCAGTTTGCTAGCGGGAGTTGTTAGGTACGAGCAGTACTTC
J gene: TRBJ1-1; V gene: TRBV6-1; D gene: .; clone size: .; CDR3 protein: CASYTGGTEAFF; CDR3 DNA: TGTGCCAGCTACACAGGAGGGACTGAAGCTTTCTTT
J gene: TRBJ1-1; V gene: TRBV4-3; D gene: .; clone size: .; CDR3 protein: CASSQAPEANTEAFF; CDR3 DNA: TGCGCCAGCAGCCAAGCCCCAGAGGCGAACACTGAAGCTTTCTTT
J gene: TRBJ1-1; V gene: TRBV4-3; D gene: .; clone size: once; CDR3 protein: CASSQEPAGDEAFF; CDR3 DNA: TGCGCCAGCAGCCAGGAGCCCGCAGGGGATGAAGCTTTCTTT
J gene: TRBJ1-2; V gene: TRBV9; D gene: .; clone size: .; CDR3 protein: CASSVFRDSNYGYTF; CDR3 DNA: TGTGCCAGCAGCGTTTTCCGCGATTCGAACTATGGCTACACCTTC
J gene: TRBJ2-3; V gene: TRBV28; D gene: TRBD2; clone size: .; CDR3 protein: CASSSGLAGGGTDTQYF; CDR3 DNA: TGTGCCAGCAGCTCCGGACTAGCGGGAGGGGGGACAGATACGCAGTATTTT
J gene: TRBJ1-1; V gene: TRBV6-5; D gene: .; clone size: .; CDR3 protein: CASTTGQPNTEAFF; CDR3 DNA: TGTGCCAGCACCACGGGACAACCGAACACTGAAGCTTTCTTT
J gene: TRBJ2-1; V gene: TRBV7-6; D gene: TRBD1; clone size: .; CDR3 protein: CASSLAATGGSYNEQFF; CDR3 DNA: TGTGCCAGCAGCTTAGCAGCGACAGGGGGCTCCTACAATGAGCAGTTCTTC
J gene: TRBJ1-4; V gene: TRBV29-1; D gene: .; clone size: .; CDR3 protein: CSVESREGEKLFF; CDR3 DNA: TGCAGCGTTGAAAGCAGGGAAGGGGAAAAACTGTTTTTT
J gene: TRBJ1-2; V gene: TRBV19; D gene: TRBD1; clone size: .; CDR3 protein: CASSRDRRPSYGYTF; CDR3 DNA: TGTGCCAGTTCCCGGGACAGAAGGCCGAGCTATGGCTACACCTTC